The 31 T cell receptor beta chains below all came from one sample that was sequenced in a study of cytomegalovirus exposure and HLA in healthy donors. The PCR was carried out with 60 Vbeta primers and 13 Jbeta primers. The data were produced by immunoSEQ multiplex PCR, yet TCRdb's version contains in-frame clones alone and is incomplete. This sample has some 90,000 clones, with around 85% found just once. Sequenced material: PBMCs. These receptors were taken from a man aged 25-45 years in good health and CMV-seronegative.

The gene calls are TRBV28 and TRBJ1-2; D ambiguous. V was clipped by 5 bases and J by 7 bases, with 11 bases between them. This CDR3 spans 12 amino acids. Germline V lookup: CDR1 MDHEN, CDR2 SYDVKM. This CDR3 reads CASSLAEGGYTF. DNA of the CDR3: TGTGCCAGCAGTCTGGCGGAGGGTGGCTACACCTTC.

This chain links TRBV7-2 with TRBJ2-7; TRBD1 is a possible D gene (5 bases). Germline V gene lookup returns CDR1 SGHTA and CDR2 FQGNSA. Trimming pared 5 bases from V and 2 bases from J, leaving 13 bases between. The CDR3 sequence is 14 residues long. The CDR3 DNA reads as TGTGCCAGCAGCCCCTTGGGGCCCACCTACGAGCAGTACTTC. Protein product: CASSPLGPTYEQYF.

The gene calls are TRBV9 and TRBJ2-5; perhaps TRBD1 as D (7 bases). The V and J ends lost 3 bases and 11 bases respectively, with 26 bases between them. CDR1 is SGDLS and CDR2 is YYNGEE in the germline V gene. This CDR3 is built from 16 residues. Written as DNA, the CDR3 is TGTGCCAGCAGCGATGGGGGGACAGCGGGCCTACGAGAGCAGTACTTC. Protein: CASSDGGTAGLREQYF.

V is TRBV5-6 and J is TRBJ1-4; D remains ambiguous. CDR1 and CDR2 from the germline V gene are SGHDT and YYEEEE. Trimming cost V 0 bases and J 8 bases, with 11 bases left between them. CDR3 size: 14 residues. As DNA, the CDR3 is TGTGCCAGCAGCTTGGCGGGAGATTACGAAAAACTGTTTTTT. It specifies CASSLAGDYEKLFF.

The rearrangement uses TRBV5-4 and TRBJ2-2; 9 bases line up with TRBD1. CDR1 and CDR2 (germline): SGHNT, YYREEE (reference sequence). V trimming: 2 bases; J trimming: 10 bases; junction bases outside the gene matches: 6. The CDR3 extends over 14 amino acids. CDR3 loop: CASSFGTGREELFF. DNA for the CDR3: TGTGCCAGCAGCTTTGGGACAGGGCGTGAGGAGCTGTTTTTT.

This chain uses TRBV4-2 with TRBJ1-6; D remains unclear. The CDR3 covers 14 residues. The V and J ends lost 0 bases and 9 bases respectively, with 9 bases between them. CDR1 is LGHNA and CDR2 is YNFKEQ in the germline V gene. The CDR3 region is CASSQDSVVSPLHF. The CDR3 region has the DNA TGTGCCAGCAGCCAAGATTCCGTAGTTTCACCCCTCCACTTT.

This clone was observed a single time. CDR3 sequence (DNA): TGTGCCTGGAGGACTAGCGGGGGAGCCGGGGAGCTGTTTTTT. This encodes CAWRTSGGAGELFF. J is TRBJ2-2 and V is TRBV30; TRBD2 matches 12 bases. V was pared by 3 bases and J by 6 bases, with 2 bases of the junction left unmatched. Germline V gene lookup returns CDR1 GTSNPN and CDR2 SVGIG (reference sequence). The CDR3 is 14 amino acids. Full variable domain (outside the CDR3, taken from reference TRBV30 and TRBJ2-2): SQTIHQWPATLVQPVGSPLSLECTVEGTSNPNLYWYRQAAGRGLQLLFYSVGIGQISSEVPQNLSASRPQDRQFILSSKKLLLSDSGFYLCAWRTSGGAGELFFGEGSRLTVL.

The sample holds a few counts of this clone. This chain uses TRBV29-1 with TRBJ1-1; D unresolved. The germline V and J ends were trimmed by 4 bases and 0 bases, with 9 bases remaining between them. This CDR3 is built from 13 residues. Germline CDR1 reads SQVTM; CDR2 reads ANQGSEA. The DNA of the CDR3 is TGCAGCGTTGGGAGACGGTTGAACACTGAAGCTTTCTTT. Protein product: CSVGRRLNTEAFF.

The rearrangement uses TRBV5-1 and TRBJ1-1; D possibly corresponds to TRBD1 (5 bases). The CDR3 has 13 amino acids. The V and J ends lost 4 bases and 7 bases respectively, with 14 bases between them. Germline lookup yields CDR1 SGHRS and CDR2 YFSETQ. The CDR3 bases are TGCGCCAGCAGCCCCCTGGACAAAGATGAAGCTTTCTTT. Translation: CASSPLDKDEAFF.

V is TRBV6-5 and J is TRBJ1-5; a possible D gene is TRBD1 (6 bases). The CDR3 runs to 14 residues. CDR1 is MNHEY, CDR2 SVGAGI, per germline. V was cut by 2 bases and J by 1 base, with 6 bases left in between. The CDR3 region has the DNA TGTGCCAGCAGTTACGGACAGAGCAATCAGCCCCAGCATTTT. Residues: CASSYGQSNQPQHF.

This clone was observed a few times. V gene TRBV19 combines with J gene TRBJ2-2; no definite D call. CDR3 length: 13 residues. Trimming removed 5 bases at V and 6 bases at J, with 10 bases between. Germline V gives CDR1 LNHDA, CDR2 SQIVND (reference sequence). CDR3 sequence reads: CASSPQTPGELFF. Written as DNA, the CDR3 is TGTGCCAGTAGTCCCCAGACTCCCGGGGAGCTGTTTTTT.

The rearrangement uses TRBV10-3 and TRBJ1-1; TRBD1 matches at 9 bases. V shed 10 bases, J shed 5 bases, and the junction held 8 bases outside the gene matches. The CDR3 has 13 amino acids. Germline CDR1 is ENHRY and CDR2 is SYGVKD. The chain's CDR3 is CASTTGGETEAFF. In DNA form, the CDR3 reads TGTGCCAGTACAACAGGGGGCGAGACTGAAGCTTTCTTT.

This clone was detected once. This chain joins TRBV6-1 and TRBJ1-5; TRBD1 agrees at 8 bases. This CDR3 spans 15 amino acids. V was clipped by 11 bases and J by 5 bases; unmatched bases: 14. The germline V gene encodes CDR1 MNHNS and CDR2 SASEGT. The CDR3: CAGPGGRGLHQPQHF. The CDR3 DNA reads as TGTGCCGGTCCAGGGGGCCGGGGTCTCCATCAGCCCCAGCATTTT.

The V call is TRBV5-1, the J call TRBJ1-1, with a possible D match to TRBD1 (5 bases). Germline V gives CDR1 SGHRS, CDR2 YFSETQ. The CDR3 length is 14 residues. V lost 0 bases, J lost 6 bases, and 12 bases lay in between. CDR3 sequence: CASSLDPGSSEAFF. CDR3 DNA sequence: TGCGCCAGCAGCTTGGACCCAGGGTCATCTGAAGCTTTCTTT.

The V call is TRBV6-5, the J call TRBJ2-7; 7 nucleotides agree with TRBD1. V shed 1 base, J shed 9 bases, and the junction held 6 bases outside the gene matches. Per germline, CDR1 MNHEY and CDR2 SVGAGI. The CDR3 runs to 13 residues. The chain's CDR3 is CASSYYEAGGQYF. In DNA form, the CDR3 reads TGTGCCAGCAGTTACTACGAGGCAGGGGGGCAGTACTTC.

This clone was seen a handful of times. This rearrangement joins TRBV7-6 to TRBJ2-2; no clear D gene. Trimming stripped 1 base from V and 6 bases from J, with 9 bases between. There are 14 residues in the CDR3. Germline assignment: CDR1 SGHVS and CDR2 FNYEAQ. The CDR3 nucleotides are TGTGCCAGCAGCTTAGACGTGGGCGCCGGGGAGCTGTTTTTT. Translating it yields CASSLDVGAGELFF.

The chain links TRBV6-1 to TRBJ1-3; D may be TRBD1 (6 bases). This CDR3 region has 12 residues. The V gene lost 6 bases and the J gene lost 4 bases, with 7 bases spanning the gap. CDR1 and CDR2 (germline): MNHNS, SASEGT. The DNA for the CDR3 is TGTGCCAGCAGACAGGGAGGAAACACCATATATTTT. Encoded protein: CASRQGGNTIYF.

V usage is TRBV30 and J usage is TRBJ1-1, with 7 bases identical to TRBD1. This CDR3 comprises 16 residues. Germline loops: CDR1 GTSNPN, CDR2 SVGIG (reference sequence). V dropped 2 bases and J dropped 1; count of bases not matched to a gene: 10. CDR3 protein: CAWSSGQGGRNTEAFF. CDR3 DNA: TGTGCCTGGAGTTCTGGTCAGGGGGGTCGGAACACTGAAGCTTTCTTT. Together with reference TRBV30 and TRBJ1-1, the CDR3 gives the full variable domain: SQTIHQWPATLVQPVGSPLSLECTVEGTSNPNLYWYRQAAGRGLQLLFYSVGIGQISSEVPQNLSASRPQDRQFILSSKKLLLSDSGFYLCAWSSGQGGRNTEAFFGQGTRLTVV.

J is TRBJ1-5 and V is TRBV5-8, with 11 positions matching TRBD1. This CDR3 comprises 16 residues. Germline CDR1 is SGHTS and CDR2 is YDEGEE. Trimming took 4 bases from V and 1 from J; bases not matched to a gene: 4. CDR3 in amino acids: CASSLDRGLSNQPQHF. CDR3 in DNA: TGTGCCAGCAGCCTGGACAGGGGGCTAAGCAATCAGCCCCAGCATTTT.

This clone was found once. In DNA form, the CDR3 reads TGTGCCAGCAGCTCTGGGACTTTACAAGAGACCCAGTACTTC. Encoded protein: CASSSGTLQETQYF. J is TRBJ2-5 and V is TRBV7-3; D might be TRBD2 (6 bases). The germline gives CDR1 SGHTA, CDR2 FQGTGA. The CDR3 runs to 14 residues. The V end was cut by 4 bases, the J end by 2 bases, with 11 bases between.

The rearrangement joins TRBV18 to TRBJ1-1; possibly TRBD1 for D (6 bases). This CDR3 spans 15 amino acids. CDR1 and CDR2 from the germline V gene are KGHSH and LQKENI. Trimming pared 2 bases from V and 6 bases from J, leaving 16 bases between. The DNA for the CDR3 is TGTGCCAGCTCACCAAGGGGGGGCGCGGACGCTGAAGCTTTCTTT. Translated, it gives CASSPRGGADAEAFF.

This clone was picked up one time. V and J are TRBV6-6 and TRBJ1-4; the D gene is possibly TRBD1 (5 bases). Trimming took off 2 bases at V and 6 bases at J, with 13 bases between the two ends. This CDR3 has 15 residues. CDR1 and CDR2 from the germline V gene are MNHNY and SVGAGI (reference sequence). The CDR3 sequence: CASSYKRAGDEKLFF. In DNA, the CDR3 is TGTGCCAGCAGTTACAAGAGGGCGGGGGATGAAAAACTGTTTTTT.

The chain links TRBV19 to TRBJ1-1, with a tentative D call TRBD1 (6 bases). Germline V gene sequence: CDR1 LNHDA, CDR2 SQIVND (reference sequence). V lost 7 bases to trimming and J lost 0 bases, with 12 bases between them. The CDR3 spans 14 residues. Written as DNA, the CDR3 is TGTGCCAGTAACAGGGCCTCTCTGAACACTGAAGCTTTCTTT. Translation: CASNRASLNTEAFF.

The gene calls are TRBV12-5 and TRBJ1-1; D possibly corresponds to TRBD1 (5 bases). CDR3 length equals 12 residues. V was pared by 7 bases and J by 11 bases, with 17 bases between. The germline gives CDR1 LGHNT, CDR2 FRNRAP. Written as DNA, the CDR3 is TGTGCTAGTGCCCCGGGGGGGGAGGGTGCTTTCTTT. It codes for CASAPGGEGAFF. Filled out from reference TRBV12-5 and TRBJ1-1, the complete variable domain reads DARVTQTPRHKVTEMGQEVTMRCQPILGHNTVFWYRQTMMQGLELLAYFRNRAPLDDSGMPKDRFSAEMPDATLATLKIQPSEPRDSAVYFCASAPGGEGAFFGQGTRLTVV.

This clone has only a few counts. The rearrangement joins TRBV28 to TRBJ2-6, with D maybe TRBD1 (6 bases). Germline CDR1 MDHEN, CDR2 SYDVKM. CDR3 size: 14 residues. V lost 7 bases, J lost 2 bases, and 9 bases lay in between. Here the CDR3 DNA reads TGTGCCAGCACTCGGGACACTGGGGCCAACGTCCTGACTTTC. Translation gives CASTRDTGANVLTF.

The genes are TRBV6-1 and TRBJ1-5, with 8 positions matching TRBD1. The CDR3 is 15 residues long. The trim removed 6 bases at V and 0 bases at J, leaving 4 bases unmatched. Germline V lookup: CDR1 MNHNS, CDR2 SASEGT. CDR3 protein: CASSETGVSNQPQHF. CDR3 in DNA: TGTGCCAGCAGCGAGACAGGGGTTAGCAATCAGCCCCAGCATTTT.

The CDR3 DNA sequence: TGTGCCAGCAGCCTCGACTCCAAAAGTACGAGTATGAACACTGAAGCTTTCTTT. Its protein product is CASSLDSKSTSMNTEAFF. The chain employs TRBV14 and TRBJ1-1, with unresolved D. V was shortened by 4 bases and J by 0 bases, with 21 bases between the two germline ends. The CDR3 loop spans 18 amino acids. CDR1 is SGHDN, CDR2 FVKESK, per germline.

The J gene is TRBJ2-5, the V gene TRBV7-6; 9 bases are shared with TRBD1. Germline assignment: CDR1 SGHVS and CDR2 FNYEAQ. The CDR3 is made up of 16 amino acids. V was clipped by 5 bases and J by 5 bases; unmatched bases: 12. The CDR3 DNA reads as TGTGCCAGCAGCACCTCGGGACAGGGATTTGGGGAGACCCAGTACTTC. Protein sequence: CASSTSGQGFGETQYF.

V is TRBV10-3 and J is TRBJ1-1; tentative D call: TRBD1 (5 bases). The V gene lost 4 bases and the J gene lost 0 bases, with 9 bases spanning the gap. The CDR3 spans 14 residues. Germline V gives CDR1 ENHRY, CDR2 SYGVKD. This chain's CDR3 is CAISARGLNTEAFF. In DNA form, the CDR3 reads TGTGCCATCAGTGCAAGGGGATTGAACACTGAAGCTTTCTTT.

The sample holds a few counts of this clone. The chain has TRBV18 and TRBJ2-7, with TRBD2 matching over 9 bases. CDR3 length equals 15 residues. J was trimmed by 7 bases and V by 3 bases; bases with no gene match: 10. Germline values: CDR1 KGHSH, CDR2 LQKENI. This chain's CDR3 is CASSPSGTSSGEQYF. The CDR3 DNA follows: TGTGCCAGCTCACCCTCTGGGACTAGCTCGGGAGAGCAGTACTTC.

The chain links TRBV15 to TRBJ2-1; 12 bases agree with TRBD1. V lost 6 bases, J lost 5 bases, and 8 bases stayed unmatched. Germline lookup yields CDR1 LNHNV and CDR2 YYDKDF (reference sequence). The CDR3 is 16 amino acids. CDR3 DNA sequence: TGTGCCACCAGGAATCCGGGACAGGGGGCCAACAATGAGCAGTTCTTC. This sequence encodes CATRNPGQGANNEQFF.